The rows below give T cell receptor beta chains drawn from one sample of a study of cytomegalovirus exposure and HLA in healthy donors. TCRdb's copy holds only in-frame clones and misses some; the assay was immunoSEQ multiplex PCR. The sample holds 120,000 to 150,000 clones, about 72% seen once. The specimen was PBMCs. These receptors were taken from a middle-aged man in good health and CMV-seronegative. The CDR3 runs from the conserved cysteine through the conserved F or W. A D gene is named only where the DNA matches it firmly. The size entry is marked missing in some rows and otherwise reads once, few, many or a size class.

j_call: TRBJ2-7
v_call: TRBV7-2
d_call: -
clone_size: few
cdr3_nt: TGTGCCAGCAGCTTAGATCGGGCAGGGTATTATCGAAACTACGAGCAGTACTTC
cdr3_aa: CASSLDRAGYYRNYEQYF

j_call: TRBJ2-1
v_call: TRBV5-1
d_call: TRBD1
clone_size: -
cdr3_nt: TGCGCCAGCAGGAGGGGACAGGTCCTGGGTGAGCAGTTCTTC
cdr3_aa: CASRRGQVLGEQFF

j_call: TRBJ1-6
v_call: TRBV5-1
d_call: -
clone_size: -
cdr3_nt: TGCGCCAGCAGCTTGGTGGGGGGTGATTCACCCCTCCACTTT
cdr3_aa: CASSLVGGDSPLHF

j_call: TRBJ1-5
v_call: TRBV7-8
d_call: -
clone_size: few
cdr3_nt: TGTGCCAGCAGCTTTAAAGGGGGTCTGAGCAATCAGCCCCAGCATTTT
cdr3_aa: CASSFKGGLSNQPQHF

j_call: TRBJ1-1
v_call: TRBV30
d_call: -
clone_size: -
cdr3_nt: TGTGCCTGGAGTGGACTGGCAGGGCTTGAAGCTTTCTTT
cdr3_aa: CAWSGLAGLEAFF

j_call: TRBJ1-1
v_call: TRBV9
d_call: -
clone_size: -
cdr3_nt: TGTGCCAGCAGCGTAGATTCGGGAGGAGGGGTTGTCACTGAAGCTTTCTTT
cdr3_aa: CASSVDSGGGVVTEAFF

j_call: TRBJ2-7
v_call: TRBV28
d_call: -
clone_size: few
cdr3_nt: TGTGCCAGCAGTTTCCCAGGGGAAGTCTACGAGCAGTACTTC
cdr3_aa: CASSFPGEVYEQYF

j_call: TRBJ2-3
v_call: TRBV5-8
d_call: TRBD2
clone_size: few
cdr3_nt: TGTGCCAGCAGCTTGGAACTAGCGGGGAGCACAGATACGCAGTATTTT
cdr3_aa: CASSLELAGSTDTQYF

j_call: TRBJ1-2
v_call: TRBV29-1
d_call: -
clone_size: -
cdr3_nt: TGCAGCGTCGACTATTGGCAGACACCCAACTATGGCTACACCTTC
cdr3_aa: CSVDYWQTPNYGYTF

j_call: TRBJ2-2
v_call: TRBV19
d_call: -
clone_size: -
cdr3_nt: TGTGCCAGTAGTATAGTCAGAAACACCGGGGAGCTGTTTTTT
cdr3_aa: CASSIVRNTGELFF

j_call: TRBJ1-3
v_call: TRBV5-1
d_call: TRBD1
clone_size: -
cdr3_nt: TGCGCCAGCAGGACAGGGGAGGGAAACACCATATATTTT
cdr3_aa: CASRTGEGNTIYF

j_call: TRBJ1-3
v_call: TRBV7-2
d_call: -
clone_size: -
cdr3_nt: TGTGCCAGCAGCGCCCGCTACGGAAACACCATATATTTT
cdr3_aa: CASSARYGNTIYF

j_call: TRBJ1-4
v_call: TRBV7-9
d_call: -
clone_size: -
cdr3_nt: TGTGCCAGCACCTATAGTCGAGATAATGAAAAACTGTTTTTT
cdr3_aa: CASTYSRDNEKLFF

j_call: TRBJ2-5
v_call: TRBV4-3
d_call: -
clone_size: -
cdr3_nt: TGCGCCAGCAGCAGGAACCGGGACTTCGGAGAGACCCAGTACTTC
cdr3_aa: CASSRNRDFGETQYF

j_call: TRBJ2-5
v_call: TRBV4-1
d_call: TRBD1
clone_size: -
cdr3_nt: TGCGCCAGCAGCCAAGAGGGACAGGGGGTGGGGAAGACCCAGTACTTC
cdr3_aa: CASSQEGQGVGKTQYF

j_call: TRBJ2-7
v_call: TRBV5-1
d_call: TRBD1
clone_size: -
cdr3_nt: TGCGCCAGCAGCTTAGGGGACAGCCACTACGAGCAGTACTTC
cdr3_aa: CASSLGDSHYEQYF

j_call: TRBJ1-5
v_call: TRBV7-9
d_call: -
clone_size: few
cdr3_nt: TGTGCCAGCAGCCCCACGGGGGGCTCGGATCAGCCCCAGAATTTT
cdr3_aa: CASSPTGGSDQPQNF

j_call: TRBJ2-5
v_call: TRBV6-1
d_call: -
clone_size: -
cdr3_nt: TGTGCCAGCATTTCAGAGGCGAAGGAGACCCAGTACTTC
cdr3_aa: CASISEAKETQYF

j_call: TRBJ1-5
v_call: TRBV29-1
d_call: TRBD1
clone_size: few
cdr3_nt: TGCAGCGATGGGACAGGGGGCATTCAGCCCCAGAATTTT
cdr3_aa: CSDGTGGIQPQNF

j_call: TRBJ2-7
v_call: TRBV15
d_call: -
clone_size: -
cdr3_nt: TGTGCCACCAGCGGGGGGGCTCGATCCTACGAGCAGTACTTC
cdr3_aa: CATSGGARSYEQYF

j_call: TRBJ2-7
v_call: TRBV19
d_call: -
clone_size: -
cdr3_nt: TGTGCCAGTAGTATTCCGGGGAACACCTACGAGCAGTACTTC
cdr3_aa: CASSIPGNTYEQYF

j_call: TRBJ2-3
v_call: TRBV6-5
d_call: TRBD2
clone_size: -
cdr3_nt: TGTGCCAGCAAACTAGCGGGAGATGTTACAGATACGCAGTATTTT
cdr3_aa: CASKLAGDVTDTQYF

j_call: TRBJ1-2
v_call: TRBV6-5
d_call: -
clone_size: few
cdr3_nt: TGTGCCAGCAATAAGGCGGGGTATGGCTACACCTTC
cdr3_aa: CASNKAGYGYTF

j_call: TRBJ2-7
v_call: TRBV29-1
d_call: TRBD1
clone_size: -
cdr3_nt: TGCAGCGCTGGGACAGGGAAGGGATACGAGCAGTACTTC
cdr3_aa: CSAGTGKGYEQYF

j_call: TRBJ2-3
v_call: TRBV5-8
d_call: -
clone_size: -
cdr3_nt: TGTGCCAGCAGCTTGGCCCCCGCCAGGGGACAAGATACGCAGTATTTT
cdr3_aa: CASSLAPARGQDTQYF

j_call: TRBJ1-4
v_call: TRBV7-2
d_call: TRBD1
clone_size: -
cdr3_nt: TGTGCCAGCAGCCCCAGGACAGGGACAGGTGAAAAACTGTTTTTT
cdr3_aa: CASSPRTGTGEKLFF

j_call: TRBJ2-1
v_call: TRBV2
d_call: TRBD1
clone_size: -
cdr3_nt: TGTGCCAGCAGTGATACAGGGGGGCGGAATGAGCAGTTCTTC
cdr3_aa: CASSDTGGRNEQFF

j_call: TRBJ1-1
v_call: TRBV6-6
d_call: -
clone_size: -
cdr3_nt: TGTGCCAGCACATTCAGGGGTGCTGAAGCTTTCTTT
cdr3_aa: CASTFRGAEAFF

j_call: TRBJ2-7
v_call: TRBV6-5
d_call: -
clone_size: -
cdr3_nt: TGTGCCAGCAGTTACTCGGAGGGGCCCTACGAGCAGTACTTC
cdr3_aa: CASSYSEGPYEQYF

j_call: TRBJ2-7
v_call: TRBV4-3
d_call: -
clone_size: -
cdr3_nt: TGCGCCAGCAGCCAAGTGGCGGGACGGAACTACGAGCAGTACTTC
cdr3_aa: CASSQVAGRNYEQYF

j_call: TRBJ2-5
v_call: TRBV28
d_call: TRBD1
clone_size: -
cdr3_nt: TGTGCCAGCAGTTTATCGGACAGGGGATGGAAGACCCAGTACTTC
cdr3_aa: CASSLSDRGWKTQYF

j_call: TRBJ2-3
v_call: TRBV5-1
d_call: -
clone_size: -
cdr3_nt: TGCGCCAGCAGCCCCCTGGGGACTGGCAGCACAGATACGCAGTATTTT
cdr3_aa: CASSPLGTGSTDTQYF

j_call: TRBJ1-1
v_call: TRBV6-1
d_call: TRBD1
clone_size: -
cdr3_nt: TGTGCCAGCAGGGAGATGGGACAGGGAGCTTTCTTT
cdr3_aa: CASREMGQGAFF

j_call: TRBJ1-6
v_call: TRBV19
d_call: -
clone_size: -
cdr3_nt: TGTGCCAGTAGTATAGGCAGGTCTGGTTCACCCCTCCACTTT
cdr3_aa: CASSIGRSGSPLHF

j_call: TRBJ2-3
v_call: TRBV7-6
d_call: TRBD1
clone_size: -
cdr3_nt: TGTGCCAGCAGCTTAGAGGACAGGGAGACAGATACGCAGTATTTT
cdr3_aa: CASSLEDRETDTQYF

j_call: TRBJ1-2
v_call: TRBV6-5
d_call: TRBD1
clone_size: -
cdr3_nt: TGTGCCAGCAGTCGCACGACAGGGAGCGGCTACACCTTC
cdr3_aa: CASSRTTGSGYTF

j_call: TRBJ1-6
v_call: TRBV4-1
d_call: -
clone_size: -
cdr3_nt: TGCGCCAGCAGCCAAGGAATACAAAATTCACCCCTCCACTTT
cdr3_aa: CASSQGIQNSPLHF

j_call: TRBJ1-1
v_call: TRBV5-1
d_call: -
clone_size: -
cdr3_nt: TGCGCCAGCAGCTTCCAGGGGCTGAACACTGAAGCTTTCTTT
cdr3_aa: CASSFQGLNTEAFF

j_call: TRBJ2-1
v_call: TRBV6-1
d_call: TRBD2
clone_size: -
cdr3_nt: TGTGCCAGCAGTGAAATAGGCGGGAGGCTTACCTACAATGAGCAGTTCTTC
cdr3_aa: CASSEIGGRLTYNEQFF

j_call: TRBJ1-1
v_call: TRBV10-3
d_call: -
clone_size: few
cdr3_nt: TGTGCCATCTCCGGGGAGTTAGGCACTGAAGCTTTCTTT
cdr3_aa: CAISGELGTEAFF

j_call: TRBJ2-7
v_call: TRBV6-1
d_call: -
clone_size: -
cdr3_nt: TGTGCCAGCAGTGAAAGGAGCAGAGCCTACGAGCAGTACTTC
cdr3_aa: CASSERSRAYEQYF

j_call: TRBJ1-5
v_call: TRBV7-2
d_call: -
clone_size: few
cdr3_nt: TGTGCCAGCAGCTTGCAGGGCGGGAACGAACAGCCCCAGCATTTT
cdr3_aa: CASSLQGGNEQPQHF

j_call: TRBJ1-3
v_call: TRBV6-1
d_call: -
clone_size: -
cdr3_nt: TGTGCCAGCAGTGAAGTCTTCGGGGGGCGTAGTGGAAACACCATATATTTT
cdr3_aa: CASSEVFGGRSGNTIYF